One and the same sample provided the 21 T cell receptor beta chains below, sequenced in a study of T cell responses to AZD1222 COVID-19 vaccine (dated by TCRdb to the early 2020s). Interpreted using the paper, the time point label stands for: about 28 days (+/-7) after the second vaccine dose. Taken with the paper, the label for treatment or condition translates to: meningococcal conjugate vaccine given as trial control. Library creation used the immunoSEQ multiplex PCR assay. Held by TCRdb, this immuneACCESS table contains in-frame sequences only and omits some clones. Under half of the omission traces to an unresolved V gene where checked; the cause of the rest is unknown. The sample table records some 170,000 clones; approximately 90% of these occur just once. Of the sample, more than 4% falls within the top ten clones. The specimen comprised peripheral blood, sampled 28 days after the second dose of the MenACWY control vaccine. The source is an adult who received the MenACWY meningococcal vaccine as a control.

The chain recombines TRBV20-1 with TRBJ1-2; possible D gene TRBD1, 5 bases. Per the germline V gene, CDR1 is DFQATT and CDR2 is SNEGSKA (reference sequence). Trimming left V 6 bases short and J 13 bases short, with 15 bases between. The CDR3 consists of 10 residues. The CDR3 protein is CSAGRVLATF. Here the CDR3 DNA reads TGCAGTGCCGGCAGGGTTTTGGCCACCTTC.

V gene TRBV3-1 (or the pseudogene TRBV3-2) combines with J gene TRBJ2-4; D is uncertain. V was pared by 3 bases and J by 6 bases, with 12 bases between. The CDR3 spans 14 residues. The germline CDR1 and CDR2 sequences are LGHDT and YNNKEL (reference sequence). The CDR3 loop is CASSQNRRLNIQYF. The CDR3 bases are TGTGCCAGCAGCCAGAACCGCAGGTTAAACATTCAGTACTTC.

The CDR3 bases are TGTGCCAGCAGTTCTCCGACAGTTGGTGGCTACACCTTC. Protein: CASSSPTVGGYTF. The chain links TRBV6-2 or TRBV6-3 to TRBJ1-2; a possible D gene is TRBD1 (5 bases). This CDR3 region has 13 residues. CDR1 is MNHEY and CDR2 is SVGEGT in the germline V gene. V was clipped by 4 bases and J by 7 bases, with 13 bases between them.

The chain has TRBV18 and TRBJ1-3; D is undetermined. The germline V gene encodes CDR1 KGHSH and CDR2 LQKENI. Trimming took 3 bases from V and 1 from J, leaving 7 bases between them. There are 14 residues in the CDR3. CDR3: CASSPGSSGNTIYF. The CDR3 nucleotides are TGTGCCAGCTCACCCGGCTCTTCTGGAAACACCATATATTTT.

The V call is TRBV4-2, the J call TRBJ1-2; 7 bases align to TRBD1. This CDR3 is 16 amino acids long. Germline CDR1 is LGHNA and CDR2 is YNFKEQ. V lost 0 bases, J lost 7 bases, and 11 bases stayed unmatched. The CDR3, as DNA: TGTGCCAGCAGCCAAGACGGCGGAGCCGCAGGGGGTGGCTACACCTTC. Encoded protein: CASSQDGGAAGGGYTF.

The chain employs TRBV2 and TRBJ2-7, with D possibly matching TRBD2 (6 bases). From germline, CDR1 is SNHLY and CDR2 FYNNEI. V lost 7 bases and J lost 6, with 13 bases in between. CDR3 length equals 12 residues. In DNA form, the CDR3 reads TGTGCCAGCATCATGATCGGGGGCGAGCAGTACTTC. It translates to CASIMIGGEQYF.

The chain links TRBV6-5 to TRBJ2-7; 8 positions agree with TRBD1. CDR3 length: 11 amino acids. The V gene end was trimmed by 9 bases and the J gene end by 6 bases; junction bases not matched to a gene: 4. Germline CDR1 and CDR2: MNHEY and SVGAGI. CDR3 sequence reads: CASGQGSEQYF. CDR3 nucleotide sequence: TGTGCCAGTGGACAGGGAAGCGAGCAGTACTTC.

This clone has just one count. The DNA for the CDR3 is TGTGCCAGCAGTTTATATTATGGGGGCTTGGTTTCACCCCTCCACTTT. Its protein product is CASSLYYGGLVSPLHF. The chain uses TRBV27 and TRBJ1-6, with D possibly matching TRBD1 (6 bases). Germline V gene sequence: CDR1 MNHEY, CDR2 SMNVEV (reference sequence). Trimming removed 1 base from V and 9 bases from J, with 16 bases in between. The CDR3 is 16 amino acids.

The chain couples TRBV28 to TRBJ1-2, with 7 bases lining up with TRBD1. V trimming: 6 bases; J trimming: 8 bases; junction bases outside the gene matches: 9. This CDR3 is 13 amino acids long. The germline V gene encodes CDR1 MDHEN and CDR2 SYDVKM. The CDR3 bases are TGTGCCAGCAGCCTACAGGGGTCCAGCGGCTACACCTTC. Its protein is CASSLQGSSGYTF.

V gene TRBV5-4 combines with J gene TRBJ1-4; D gene ambiguous. With 5 bases removed from V and 2 bases from J, the gap between germline ends came to 7 bases. Germline CDR1 is SGHNT and CDR2 is YYREEE (reference sequence). This CDR3 has 13 residues. The CDR3: CASREGTNEKLFF. Here the CDR3 DNA reads TGTGCCAGCAGGGAAGGCACTAATGAAAAACTGTTTTTT. Based on the CDR3 plus reference TRBV5-4 and TRBJ1-4, the full variable domain is ETGVTQSPTHLIKTRGQQVTLRCSSQSGHNTVSWYQQALGQGPQFIFQYYREEENGRGNFPPRFSGLQFPNYSSELNVNALELDDSALYLCASREGTNEKLFFGSGTQLSVL.

CDR3 nucleotide sequence: TGTGCCAGCAGCTCTGATGCCGGGACAGGGACAGATACGCAGTATTTT. This codes for CASSSDAGTGTDTQYF. The chain joins TRBV5-5 to TRBJ2-3; 9 nucleotides match TRBD1. CDR3 length: 16 amino acids. The germline V gene has CDR1 SGHKS and CDR2 YYEKEE (reference sequence). V was clipped by 3 bases and J by 3 bases; unmatched bases: 8. Variable domain in full (rest from reference TRBV5-5 and TRBJ2-3): DAGVTQSPTHLIKTRGQQVTLRCSPISGHKSVSWYQQVLGQGPQFIFQYYEKEERGRGNFPDRFSARQFPNYSSELNVNALLLGDSALYLCASSSDAGTGTDTQYFGPGTRLTVL.

This clone appeared once. CDR3: CATSSSSGTDTQYF. CDR3 sequence (DNA): TGTGCCACCAGCAGTAGTAGTGGGACAGATACGCAGTATTTT. This chain connects TRBV15 to TRBJ2-3; unclear D gene. The CDR3 extends over 14 amino acids. The V end was cut by 3 bases, the J end by 3 bases, with 10 bases between. The V gene's germline CDR1 is LNHNV and CDR2 YYDKDF (reference sequence). Full variable domain (rest looked up from reference TRBV15 and TRBJ2-3): DAMVIQNPRYQVTQFGKPVTLSCSQTLNHNVMYWYQQKSSQAPKLLFHYYDKDFNNEADTPDNFQSRRPNTSFCFLDIRSPGLGDTAMYLCATSSSSGTDTQYFGPGTRLTVL.

There are a few counts of this clone. The chain joins TRBV10-1 to TRBJ2-1, with 9 positions matching TRBD1. Germline V gene lookup returns CDR1 WNHNN and CDR2 SYGVQD (reference sequence). The CDR3 runs 15 residues. Losses at the gene ends were 3 bases for V and 7 bases for J; bases not matched to a gene: 7. The DNA for the CDR3 is TGCGCCAGCAGTGACCCGGGACAGGGAATGAATGAGCAGTTCTTC. It yields the protein CASSDPGQGMNEQFF.

This clone has just one count. The J gene is TRBJ2-7, the V gene TRBV18; TRBD2 is a possible D gene (6 bases). The CDR3 consists of 14 residues. Deletions cut 3 bases from V and 5 bases from J, with 14 bases between. The germline V gene has CDR1 KGHSH and CDR2 LQKENI. The CDR3 region has the DNA TGTGCCAGCTCACCGTTCGGGAGCGTCCACGAGCAGTACTTC. This sequence encodes CASSPFGSVHEQYF.

The chain combines TRBV25-1 with TRBJ2-7; weak D call: TRBD1 (5 bases). The CDR3 extends over 14 amino acids. V gave up 3 bases and J gave up 2 bases, with 11 bases separating them. The germline V gene encodes CDR1 MGHDK and CDR2 SYGVNS. The DNA for the CDR3 is TGTGCCAGCAGTGAGGGGCCAGGCGCCTACGAGCAGTACTTC. It specifies CASSEGPGAYEQYF.

This chain joins TRBV7-9 and TRBJ2-1; the D gene is possibly TRBD1 (6 bases). Trimming left V 6 bases short and J 4 bases short, with 16 bases between. The CDR3 contains 15 residues. In germline, CDR1 is SEHNR, CDR2 FQNEAQ (reference sequence). CDR3 loop: CASRQDSGTYNEQFF. CDR3 nucleotides: TGTGCCAGCAGACAAGACTCAGGGACATACAATGAGCAGTTCTTC.

The rearrangement joins TRBV6-6 to TRBJ1-6; unclear D gene. Germline assignment: CDR1 MNHNY and CDR2 SVGAGI (reference sequence). The CDR3 runs 14 residues. Deletions cut 2 bases from V and 9 bases from J, with 11 bases between. CDR3 nucleotide sequence: TGTGCCAGCAGTTACGACGGGTTGGGTTCACCCCTCCACTTT. Its translation: CASSYDGLGSPLHF.

This chain joins TRBV24-1 and TRBJ2-7; 7 nucleotides align to TRBD2. CDR1 and CDR2 (germline): KGHDR, SFDVKD. Trimming took 9 bases from V and 6 from J; bases not matched to a gene: 4. The CDR3 loop spans 11 amino acids. In DNA form, the CDR3 reads TGTGCCACCCGGCGGGGGTCCGAGCAGTACTTC. Translating gives CATRRGSEQYF.

This chain joins TRBV6-1 and TRBJ2-3, with 15 positions matching TRBD2. CDR3 length: 18 residues. Germline CDR1 MNHNS, CDR2 SASEGT. V lost 0 bases to trimming and J lost 5 bases; unmatched junction nucleotides: 6. The CDR3 coding sequence is TGTGCCAGCAGTGAAGCGGGTGGGACTAGCGGGAGGCAAGATACGCAGTATTTT. This sequence encodes CASSEAGGTSGRQDTQYF.

The chain is built from TRBV28 and TRBJ1-6; the match to TRBD1 covers 10 bases. CDR3 size: 20 residues. From germline, CDR1 is MDHEN and CDR2 SYDVKM. V trimming: 5 bases; J trimming: 0 bases; junction bases outside the gene matches: 13. The CDR3 DNA follows: TGTGCCAGCAGTGGACCGGGACAGGGGCCAATTCACTCCTATAATTCACCCCTCCACTTT. It translates to CASSGPGQGPIHSYNSPLHF.

The chain links TRBV27 to TRBJ2-7; perhaps D is TRBD1 or TRBD2 (6 bases each). CDR3 length: 15 amino acids. Per germline, CDR1 MNHEY and CDR2 SMNVEV (reference sequence). Trimming took off 6 bases at V and 6 bases at J, with 21 bases between the two ends. The CDR3 sequence: CASSTLGGRRTEQYF. CDR3 coding DNA: TGTGCCAGCAGCACTCTCGGGGGCAGACGAACCGAGCAGTACTTC.